The source of this T cell receptor beta chain is a study of CD8 T cells in Susac syndrome (dated by TCRdb to about 2019). For context, the study as a whole: Whether CD8+ T cell activation and differentiation in Susac syndrome was antigen driven was tested using repertoire sequencing. Clonality of the CD8+ T cell repertoire was compared between over 10 healthy donors, approximately 14 Susac syndrome patients and 15 or so multiple sclerosis patients.

In regard to this clonotype: Its antigen remains unidentified. Base qualities are not at hand, and no much larger clone is one base apart.

Broader findings and caveats from the paper: The study acknowledged that relatively few individuals were included in the TCR sequencing and HLA analysis.

RNA was extracted using the RNeasy kit, and roughly 0.45 to 1 ug of the RNA was reverse transcribed with random hexamers. TCR beta CDR3 regions were amplified with the immunoSEQ multiplex PCR assay covering 54 Vbeta and 13 Jbeta segments. PCR amplification bias was corrected using a synthetic template baseline for primer optimization and computational correction. From the authors' description of their analysis: Reads were annotated to V, D and J genes according to IMGT and were analyzed with immunoSEQ Analyzer, with only productive sequences retained. Clonality was calculated as one minus the Shannon entropy normalized by log2 of the number of productive unique sequences. Public and private clones were assessed among the 100 most prevalent clones of each patient and control. Clones were defined as Susac-specific when absent from the healthy and MS cohorts, from approximately 1,100 published viral clones and from other ImmuneACCESS disease sequences. TCRdb redid the processing of the public reads, applying fastp at Q25 and MiXCR, and retained in-frame beta chains. Each CDR3 protein gets just one entry, which takes the most common genes and DNA from the rows behind it. These V and J calls derive from TCRdb rather than the authors' analysis. The sample includes under 200,000 distinct CDR3 sequences, with 85% to 95% observed a single time. About 0.15% of the sample lies in the top ten.

Peripheral blood CD8+ and CD4+ T cells from healthy donors, Susac syndrome patients and multiple sclerosis patients were profiled using high-throughput TCR beta sequencing. The multiple sclerosis controls were treatment-naive patients whose relapsing-remitting disease, either stable or active, fulfilled the revised McDonald criteria. CD8+ TEMRA cells were enriched by FACS, while bulk CD8+ and CD4+ T cells were purified by magnetic negative isolation. Blood was collected in EDTA tubes and processed within 24 hours, with PBMCs isolated through density gradient centrifugation. PBMCs intended for TCR sequencing were frozen in liquid nitrogen and were later thawed in a 37 degrees C water bath. Purity of sorted or isolated CD4+, CD8+ and CD8+ TEMRA cells was at least 90%. Trimming accounts for 6 bases at V and 3 bases at J, while the number of junction bases matched to no gene is 16. CDR1 and CDR2 (MDHEN, SYDVKM) derive from the germline V gene. The CDR3 numbers 17 residues from cysteine through phenylalanine. Left in the record is the CDR3 DNA by itself, 51 bases read in frame from the first base.

Sequencing used CD8+ T cells from PBMCs. Recombination linked TRBV28 to TRBJ2-7; the central 8 bases match TRBD1. This receptor was obtained from a human donor with multiple sclerosis. The sequenced DNA: TGTGCCAGCAGCCCTACTCCCCTGGGACAGGTGCTCTACGAGCAGTACTTC. Its product reads: CASSPTPLGQVLYEQYF.